The rows below give T cell receptor beta chains drawn from one sample of a study of blood T cell repertoires in COVID-19. TCRdb's table, derived via immunoSEQ multiplex PCR, lists solely in-frame clones and lacks some. The table includes some 79,000 clones, around 89% detected once. Sequenced sample: peripheral blood. The receptors come from a man in his sixties or seventies with active or convalescent COVID-19. Both conserved end residues are part of each CDR3. D genes are given only for firm matches. Clone size, where shown, is once, few, many, or a class for clones that have expanded.

J: TRBJ2-3; D: TRBD2; V: TRBV3-1/TRBV3-2; size: .; DNA: TGTGCCAGCAGCCTGGGACTAGTTTCAGATACGCAGTATTTT; CDR3: CASSLGLVSDTQYF
J: TRBJ1-3; D: TRBD1; V: TRBV19; size: .; DNA: TGTGCCAGTAGTATGTTCCAGGGGGCTGAAGGAAACACCATATATTTT; CDR3: CASSMFQGAEGNTIYF
J: TRBJ2-5; D: .; V: TRBV4-1; size: .; DNA: TGCGCCAGCAGCCAAGACGAAGAGACCCAGTACTTC; CDR3: CASSQDEETQYF
J: TRBJ1-2; D: .; V: TRBV2; size: .; DNA: TGTGCCAGCAGCGCTTCACAGGGAATCTATGGCTACACCTTC; CDR3: CASSASQGIYGYTF
J: TRBJ1-3; D: .; V: TRBV28; size: .; DNA: TGTGCCAGCAGTTTACAGGCCTCTGGAAACACCATATATTTT; CDR3: CASSLQASGNTIYF
J: TRBJ2-5; D: TRBD2; V: TRBV2; size: .; DNA: TGTGCCAGCAGACTAGCGGGACTCCTCCAAGAGACCCAGTACTTC; CDR3: CASRLAGLLQETQYF
J: TRBJ2-7; D: .; V: TRBV7-8; size: .; DNA: TGTGCCAGCAGCACCAGGGGCGGCCTGGCGCGTCAAGCCTACGAGCAGTACTTC; CDR3: CASSTRGGLARQAYEQYF
J: TRBJ1-3; D: TRBD1; V: TRBV5-1; size: .; DNA: TGCGCCAGCCGCCGGACAGGGGAGTCTGGAAACACCATATATTTT; CDR3: CASRRTGESGNTIYF
J: TRBJ2-1; D: TRBD2; V: TRBV28; size: .; DNA: TGTGCCAGCAGCCCTAGCGGGAGTCTCCACAATGAGCAGTTCTTC; CDR3: CASSPSGSLHNEQFF
J: TRBJ1-2; D: .; V: TRBV28; size: .; DNA: TGTGCCAGCAGTCCTGTCGGAGGGGACCCATATGGCTACACCTTC; CDR3: CASSPVGGDPYGYTF
J: TRBJ2-1; D: TRBD2; V: TRBV19; size: .; DNA: TGTGCCAGTAGTGGTTTCGCTAGCGGGACCAAAAAGCAGTTCTTC; CDR3: CASSGFASGTKKQFF
J: TRBJ2-1; D: .; V: TRBV4-3; size: .; DNA: TGCGCCAGCTCCGGGATGGTTAATGAGCAGTTCTTC; CDR3: CASSGMVNEQFF
J: TRBJ2-5; D: TRBD2; V: TRBV5-6; size: .; DNA: TGTGCCAGCAGCGCTAGCGGCATGGGGACCCAGTACTTC; CDR3: CASSASGMGTQYF
J: TRBJ2-3; D: .; V: TRBV3-1/TRBV3-2; size: .; DNA: TGTGCCAGCAGCCAACTTATTCCAGCGGGCCGGAACACAGATACGCAGTATTTT; CDR3: CASSQLIPAGRNTDTQYF
J: TRBJ2-7; D: .; V: TRBV9; size: .; DNA: TGTGCCAGCAGCGTAGGGGCGATGGAGCAGTACTTC; CDR3: CASSVGAMEQYF
J: TRBJ2-5; D: .; V: TRBV19; size: .; DNA: TGTGCCAGTACCCATACCCATGGGGGACGGAGGGGAGAGACCCAGTACTTC; CDR3: CASTHTHGGRRGETQYF
J: TRBJ2-1; D: TRBD2; V: TRBV3-1/TRBV3-2; size: .; DNA: TGTGCCAGCAGCCCCCGGACTAGCGGGAGTAGGAATGAGCAGTTCTTC; CDR3: CASSPRTSGSRNEQFF
J: TRBJ2-1; D: .; V: TRBV4-1; size: .; DNA: TGCGCCAGCAGCCAAGAGTTGGAGGGAGTCAAAAATGAGCAGTTCTTC; CDR3: CASSQELEGVKNEQFF
J: TRBJ2-7; D: TRBD2; V: TRBV6-6; size: .; DNA: TGTGCCAGCAGTCGCGGACTAGCGTCCTCCTACGAGCAGTACTTC; CDR3: CASSRGLASSYEQYF
J: TRBJ2-7; D: .; V: TRBV18; size: .; DNA: TGTGCCAGCTCACCATCTGGACAGATCGAGCAGTACTTC; CDR3: CASSPSGQIEQYF
J: TRBJ2-6; D: .; V: TRBV28; size: .; DNA: TGTGCCAGCATCCAACAGGGTTCTGGGGCCAACGTCCTGACTTTC; CDR3: CASIQQGSGANVLTF
J: TRBJ1-5; D: .; V: TRBV15; size: .; DNA: TGTGCCACCAGCAGAGAGTCGGACAATAATCAGCCCCAGCATTTT; CDR3: CATSRESDNNQPQHF
J: TRBJ2-3; D: .; V: TRBV27; size: .; DNA: TGTGCCAGCACTAGGGGCCTCACAGATACGCAGTATTTT; CDR3: CASTRGLTDTQYF
J: TRBJ1-3; D: .; V: TRBV30; size: .; DNA: TGTGCTACCACCGGGACAAGCTCTGGAAACACCATATATTTT; CDR3: CATTGTSSGNTIYF
J: TRBJ1-2; D: .; V: TRBV4-1; size: .; DNA: TGCGCCAGCAGCCAAGGTACAGGGAATGGCTACACCTTC; CDR3: CASSQGTGNGYTF
J: TRBJ1-1; D: .; V: TRBV15; size: once; DNA: TGTGCCACCAGCAGAGATCCATCGTGGGGGGGCACTGAAGCTTTCTTT; CDR3: CATSRDPSWGGTEAFF
J: TRBJ1-1; D: .; V: TRBV18; size: .; DNA: TGTGCCAGCTCAACAGGAGAGAACACTGAAGCTTTCTTT; CDR3: CASSTGENTEAFF
J: TRBJ2-1; D: .; V: TRBV2; size: few; DNA: TGTGCCAGCAGACGGGACACCGGCTATGAGCAGTTCTTC; CDR3: CASRRDTGYEQFF
J: TRBJ1-1; D: .; V: TRBV19; size: once; DNA: TGTGCCAGTAGCCCCTGGGGCTTCCCTGGGAACACTGAAGCTTTCTTT; CDR3: CASSPWGFPGNTEAFF
J: TRBJ2-4; D: TRBD1; V: TRBV2; size: few; DNA: TGTGCCAGCGCGAACAGGGGGCCTGGCAAAAACATTCAGTACTTC; CDR3: CASANRGPGKNIQYF
J: TRBJ2-1; D: TRBD2; V: TRBV7-3; size: .; DNA: TGTGCCAGCAGCTTAGGACTAGCGGGAGATGAGCAGTTCTTC; CDR3: CASSLGLAGDEQFF
J: TRBJ1-1; D: TRBD1; V: TRBV5-5; size: .; DNA: TGTGCCAGCAGCCAGCGGACAGGGACAGCTGAAGCTTTCTTT; CDR3: CASSQRTGTAEAFF
J: TRBJ1-2; D: .; V: TRBV29-1; size: .; DNA: TGCAGCGTTGAAGTGAGTGGGCAGGACTATGGCTACACCTTC; CDR3: CSVEVSGQDYGYTF
J: TRBJ2-3; D: TRBD2; V: TRBV6-4; size: .; DNA: TGTGCCAGCAGTGAAACGGGAGGGGCAGATACGCAGTATTTT; CDR3: CASSETGGADTQYF
J: TRBJ1-2; D: .; V: TRBV12-3/TRBV12-4; size: .; DNA: TGTGCCAGCAGTTTGGGGCAGGGCTATGGCTACACCTTC; CDR3: CASSLGQGYGYTF
J: TRBJ1-6; D: .; V: TRBV5-1; size: .; DNA: TGCGCCAGCAGCGGGTCGCAGGGATTAAATTCACCCCTCCACTTT; CDR3: CASSGSQGLNSPLHF
J: TRBJ1-1; D: TRBD1; V: TRBV10-3; size: .; DNA: TGTGCCATCAGGCAGGGGGCGCGAAACACTGAAGCTTTCTTT; CDR3: CAIRQGARNTEAFF
J: TRBJ2-1; D: TRBD2; V: TRBV6-1; size: .; DNA: TGTGCCAGCAGTGAAGGGACTAGCGGGGTTTACAATGAGCAGTTCTTC; CDR3: CASSEGTSGVYNEQFF
J: TRBJ1-3; D: .; V: TRBV24-1; size: .; DNA: TGTGCCACCAGTGACCCCAGGGCCTCTGGAAACACCATATATTTT; CDR3: CATSDPRASGNTIYF
J: TRBJ1-2; D: .; V: TRBV28; size: few; DNA: TGTGCCAGCAGTTTGTTTAGCCCCTTCAACTATGGCTACACCTTC; CDR3: CASSLFSPFNYGYTF
J: TRBJ1-4; D: TRBD1; V: TRBV12-3/TRBV12-4; size: .; DNA: TGTGCCAGCAGACAGGGGGCAAGTGAAAAACTGTTTTTT; CDR3: CASRQGASEKLFF
J: TRBJ1-6; D: .; V: TRBV6-5; size: .; DNA: TGTGCCAGCAGTTACTTTGCAGGGGCTGACAAAACACCCCTCCACTTT; CDR3: CASSYFAGADKTPLHF
J: TRBJ2-3; D: TRBD2; V: TRBV19; size: .; DNA: TGTGCCAGTAGGATCGCCGGGACTAGCACCACAGATACGCAGTATTTT; CDR3: CASRIAGTSTTDTQYF
J: TRBJ1-4; D: TRBD1; V: TRBV7-9; size: .; DNA: TGTGCCAGCAGCTCCGGACAGGACTCAAATGAAAAACTGTTTTTT; CDR3: CASSSGQDSNEKLFF
J: TRBJ2-1; D: TRBD2; V: TRBV10-3; size: few; DNA: TGTGCCATCAGTGAACCAAGCGGGAGCTCCTACAATGAGCAGTTCTTC; CDR3: CAISEPSGSSYNEQFF
J: TRBJ2-7; D: .; V: TRBV7-9; size: .; DNA: TGTGCCAGCAGCTTGTCCCGGGGCGAGCAGTACTTC; CDR3: CASSLSRGEQYF
J: TRBJ1-5; D: .; V: TRBV30; size: .; DNA: TGTGCCTGGAGAGGAAGGGACACCGGAGGCAATCAGCCCCAGCATTTT; CDR3: CAWRGRDTGGNQPQHF
J: TRBJ2-1; D: .; V: TRBV5-4; size: .; DNA: TGTGCCAGCAGCTCGGGGAGGGGGAGCTCCTACAATGAGCAGTTCTTC; CDR3: CASSSGRGSSYNEQFF
J: TRBJ2-3; D: .; V: TRBV3-1/TRBV3-2; size: .; DNA: TGTGCCAGCAGCCAGGACAGTTCTAAACCCCACCCTAGCACAGATACGCAGTATTTT; CDR3: CASSQDSSKPHPSTDTQYF
J: TRBJ1-1; D: .; V: TRBV27; size: .; DNA: TGTGCCAGCCTATATGAAGCTTTCTTT; CDR3: CASLYEAFF
J: TRBJ1-6; D: TRBD1; V: TRBV11-2; size: .; DNA: TGTGCCAGCAGCCCCCAGACAGGGGCTAGAAATTCACCCCTCCACTTT; CDR3: CASSPQTGARNSPLHF
J: TRBJ2-3; D: .; V: TRBV3-1/TRBV3-2; size: .; DNA: TGTGCCAGCAGCCAAGATTCCCTCCCGGGGAGGAGGGCAGATACGCAGTATTTT; CDR3: CASSQDSLPGRRADTQYF
J: TRBJ2-3; D: .; V: TRBV9; size: .; DNA: TGTGCCAGCAGCGTAGCGGGGAATGGTGCGGCGACGCAGTATTTT; CDR3: CASSVAGNGAATQYF
J: TRBJ2-7; D: .; V: TRBV5-4; size: .; DNA: TGTGCCAGCAGCTTGAACAGGGAAACCTACGAGCAGTACTTC; CDR3: CASSLNRETYEQYF
J: TRBJ2-7; D: TRBD1; V: TRBV28; size: once; DNA: TGTGCCAGCTGGACTTTTGACAGGGGCCCCTCCTACGAGCAGTACTTC; CDR3: CASWTFDRGPSYEQYF
J: TRBJ2-7; D: TRBD2; V: TRBV7-2; size: .; DNA: TGTGCCAGCAGCAAGACTAGCGGGGGCTCCTACGAGCAGTACTTC; CDR3: CASSKTSGGSYEQYF